This T cell receptor (beta chain) came from a study of T cell responses to AZD1222 COVID-19 vaccine. Measured with immunoSEQ multiplex PCR; TCRdb has only the in-frame clones, and not every one. The sample lists around 88,000 clones; roughly nine tenths were seen once. Germline V CDR1 and CDR2: MDHEN, SYDVKM. CDR3 length equals 16 residues. Trimming stripped 6 bases from V and 1 base from J, with 18 bases between. The sequence was collected from an adult in good health. V gene TRBV28 combines with J gene TRBJ1-1; tentatively, D is TRBD1 (5 bases). The source was peripheral blood, collected on day 0 of AZD1222 vaccination. The DNA of the CDR3 is TGTGCCAGCAGCAGGGTGCCCGCTTCTAGGAACACTGAAGCTTTCTTT. Protein: CASSRVPASRNTEAFF.